This passage covers 27 T cell receptor beta chains from one sample sequenced in a study of OX40 agonist ivuxolimab in advanced cancers. Profiling relied on immunoSEQ multiplex PCR, and the TCRdb table lists in-frame clones only, not all of them. Found here are over 60,000 clones, 75% to 90% of them singletons; the top ten hold 0.94%. The sample here was CD4+ or CD8+ T cells sorted from blood, taken in a trial of the OX40 agonist ivuxolimab. The receptors were gathered from an adult with an advanced solid tumor such as melanoma, head and neck, liver or kidney cancer.

Only one count was recorded for this clone. As the CDR3 is not closed by the conserved phenylalanine or tryptophan, this likely results from a read error. No DNA is shown, since the ends of the CDR3 on it are uncertain; the CDR3 is the one TCRdb lists. The chain is built from TRBV7-9 and TRBJ2-7; TRBD2, the D gene given by the table, was not confirmed from the DNA. The CDR3 contains 9 residues when both ends are counted. CDR1 is SEHNR, CDR2 FQNEAQ, per germline (reference sequence). CDR3 sequence: CASSLDGEL.

This clone was counted once. This chain joins TRBV11-2 and TRBJ2-6; 12 bases agree with TRBD1. From germline, CDR1 is SGHAT and CDR2 FQNNGV. This CDR3 spans 18 amino acids. V trimming: 5 bases; J trimming: 4 bases; junction bases outside the gene matches: 9. DNA of the CDR3: TGTGCCAGCAGCGGGGGACAGGGGGCGCCGAGAGGGGCCAACGTCCTGACTTTC. Encoded protein: CASSGGQGAPRGANVLTF.

This sequence joins TRBV19 and TRBJ2-3, with 9 bases that match TRBD2. Unmatched junction bases numbered 10, after V lost 7 bases and J lost 8 bases. The CDR3 extends over 14 amino acids. Germline assignment: CDR1 LNHDA and CDR2 SQIVND (reference sequence). The CDR3 is CASKASGARGTQYF. The CDR3 DNA is TGTGCCAGTAAGGCTAGCGGGGCTAGGGGTACGCAGTATTTT. Based on the CDR3 plus reference TRBV19 and TRBJ2-3, the full variable domain is DGGITQSPKYLFRKEGQNVTLSCEQNLNHDAMYWYRQDPGQGLRLIYYSQIVNDFQKGDIAEGYSVSREKKESFPLTVTSAQKNPTAFYLCASKASGARGTQYFGPGTRLTVL.

The rearrangement joins TRBV21-1 to TRBJ2-3; TRBD2 is the table's D call, not checked against the DNA. TRBV21-1 is deemed a pseudogene. The CDR3 sequence is 18 residues long. The CDR3 region is CASSTPKRGGFSTDTQYF. The CDR3 coding sequence is TGTGCCAGCAGCACCCCGAAAAGGGGGGGGTTTAGCACAGATACGCAGTATTTT.

This chain connects TRBV29-1 to TRBJ1-1; TRBD1 aligns across 7 bases. Per germline, CDR1 SQVTM and CDR2 ANQGSEA. The CDR3 runs 17 residues. The J segment lost 1 base and the V segment lost 2 bases, leaving 13 bases of the junction unmatched. The CDR3, as DNA: TGCAGCGTTGAACAGGACAGGATAGAGGTTAGGAACACTGAAGCTTTCTTT. Translated: CSVEQDRIEVRNTEAFF.

The sample holds one count of this clone. V is TRBV6-6 and J is TRBJ2-1, with no clear D. Trimming cost V 5 bases and J 5 bases, with 16 bases left between them. The CDR3 consists of 15 residues. In germline, CDR1 is MNHNY, CDR2 SVGAGI (reference sequence). The CDR3 bases are TGTGCCAGCAGTACGGCACAGTATAGTCACAATGAGCAGTTCTTC. The encoded protein is CASSTAQYSHNEQFF.

This clone was detected a few times. The V call is TRBV29-1, the J call TRBJ1-5; 8 bases align to TRBD1. Germline loops: CDR1 SQVTM, CDR2 ANQGSEA. The CDR3 runs to 13 residues. Germline trimming cut 4 bases from V and 6 bases from J; bases unmatched to any gene: 5. CDR3 in DNA: TGCAGCGTTGGGCAGGGGGCCGGTCAGCCCCAGCATTTT. Translation: CSVGQGAGQPQHF.

This chain joins TRBV19 and TRBJ1-1; D unresolved. CDR1 and CDR2 (germline): LNHDA, SQIVND (reference sequence). V lost 7 bases and J 3 bases, leaving 9 bases between the germline ends. The CDR3 has 12 amino acids. CDR3 nucleotides: TGTGCCAGTACGAGGGCGGACACTGAAGCTTTCTTT. As protein: CASTRADTEAFF.

V gene TRBV6-5 combines with J gene TRBJ1-1; TRBD1 matches at 9 bases. The CDR3 runs 15 residues. V lost 6 bases and J lost 3; bases outside the gene matches: 8. Germline V gene data show CDR1 as MNHEY and CDR2 as SVGAGI. The CDR3 DNA reads as TGTGCCAGCAGCCGGACAGGGGAGGGGTACACTGAAGCTTTCTTT. Its protein product is CASSRTGEGYTEAFF.

This chain uses TRBV2 with TRBJ2-5; no definite D call. The CDR3 has 11 amino acids. Germline lookup yields CDR1 SNHLY and CDR2 FYNNEI. Trimming stripped 6 bases from V and 7 bases from J, with 9 bases between. The CDR3 spells CASRGWRTQYF. CDR3 in DNA: TGTGCCAGCAGGGGGTGGAGGACCCAGTACTTC.

The V and J genes are TRBV18 and TRBJ2-7, with 9 bases matching TRBD2. CDR3 length: 17 amino acids. V lost 3 bases, J lost 1 base, and 10 bases stayed unmatched. CDR1 and CDR2 from the germline V gene are KGHSH and LQKENI. For the CDR3, the DNA is TGTGCCAGCTCACCGAACTTACCCACTAGCGGGTCCTACGAGCAGTACTTC. This encodes CASSPNLPTSGSYEQYF.

This chain joins TRBV7-9 and TRBJ1-2; D perhaps matches TRBD1 (5 bases). Germline V gene sequence: CDR1 SEHNR, CDR2 FQNEAQ (reference sequence). There are 14 residues in the CDR3. V was clipped by 3 bases and J by 1 base, with 9 bases between them. CDR3 DNA: TGTGCCAGCAGCTTTGCACAGGTTAACTATGGCTACACCTTC. Translated, it gives CASSFAQVNYGYTF.

The chain recombines TRBV28 with TRBJ1-2; weak D call: TRBD1 (6 bases). Trimming cost V 3 bases and J 4 bases, with 9 bases left between them. Germline CDR1 is MDHEN and CDR2 is SYDVKM. The CDR3 extends over 13 amino acids. The CDR3 reads CASSFRDTYGYTF. CDR3 DNA sequence: TGTGCCAGCAGTTTCCGGGACACCTATGGCTACACCTTC.

A single count supports this clone. J is TRBJ2-1 and V is TRBV9; D gene unclear. The V gene lost 4 bases and the J gene lost 8 bases, with 10 bases spanning the gap. The CDR3 is made up of 12 amino acids. CDR1 and CDR2 (germline): SGDLS, YYNGEE. The CDR3 nucleotides read TGTGCCAGCAGCATCGTCTGGGATGAGCAGTTCTTC. It is translated as CASSIVWDEQFF.

This rearrangement joins TRBV28 to TRBJ1-5; D might be TRBD1 (5 bases). Trimming took off 7 bases at V and 6 bases at J, with 16 bases between the two ends. Germline CDR1 and CDR2: MDHEN and SYDVKM. CDR3 length: 14 residues. CDR3 amino acids: CASTRGERGQPQHF. CDR3 DNA: TGTGCCAGCACGAGGGGTGAGAGGGGTCAGCCCCAGCATTTT.

This clone appeared once. V usage is TRBV9 and J usage is TRBJ1-2; TRBD1 aligns across 8 bases. V lost 1 base, J lost 6 bases, and 8 bases stayed unmatched. The CDR3 totals 15 residues. Germline-derived CDR1 and CDR2 are SGDLS and YYNGEE. CDR3 residues: CASSVRAGGTDGYTF. The CDR3 coding sequence is TGTGCCAGCAGCGTAAGGGCAGGGGGCACTGATGGCTACACCTTC.

The rearrangement links TRBV12-5 to TRBJ1-1, with D unclear. Germline V gene lookup returns CDR1 LGHNT and CDR2 FRNRAP. This CDR3 has 14 residues. Trimming removed 1 base at V and 4 bases at J, with 10 bases between. The DNA for the CDR3 is TGTGCTAGTGGTTTGGCACTGGGTCGCACTGAAGCTTTCTTT. Amino acid sequence: CASGLALGRTEAFF.

The chain couples TRBV5-1 to TRBJ2-2, with a possible D match to TRBD2 (6 bases). The CDR3 spans 14 residues. Trimming took 4 bases from V and 4 from J, leaving 11 bases between them. Germline V lookup: CDR1 SGHRS, CDR2 YFSETQ. Here the CDR3 reads CASSNMEGTGELFF. The DNA of the CDR3 is TGCGCCAGCAGCAATATGGAGGGCACCGGGGAGCTGTTTTTT.

The J gene is TRBJ1-5, the V gene TRBV7-6; a possible D gene is TRBD1 (5 bases). The CDR3 runs to 13 residues. Trimming left V 1 base short and J 7 bases short, with 8 bases between. Germline V gene data show CDR1 as SGHVS and CDR2 as FNYEAQ. The CDR3 nucleotides read TGTGCCAGCAGCTTAGGCAGGGACCAGCCCCAGCATTTT. It codes for CASSLGRDQPQHF.

This chain links TRBV10-3 with TRBJ2-1, with TRBD2 matching over 8 bases. After removal of 0 bases from V and 0 bases from J, the junction contained 7 bases not matched to a gene. The CDR3 consists of 18 residues. In germline, CDR1 is ENHRY, CDR2 SYGVKD. CDR3 DNA: TGTGCCATCAGTGAGTCGGGTAGCGGGATGAGCTCCTACAATGAGCAGTTCTTC. It specifies CAISESGSGMSSYNEQFF.

V usage is TRBV7-9 and J usage is TRBJ2-2; 13 bases fit TRBD2. Per the germline V gene, CDR1 is SEHNR and CDR2 is FQNEAQ (reference sequence). The CDR3 contains 15 residues. With V trimmed by 6 bases and J by 6 bases, 4 bases remained unmatched. The CDR3 loop reads CASRELAGGPGELFF. In DNA, the CDR3 is TGTGCCAGCAGGGAACTAGCGGGAGGGCCCGGGGAGCTGTTTTTT.

The rearrangement joins TRBV19 to TRBJ1-1, with D unresolved. The CDR3 contains 13 residues. V lost 6 bases and J 0 bases, leaving 8 bases between the germline ends. Per germline, CDR1 LNHDA and CDR2 SQIVND (reference sequence). The CDR3 region is CASRGSVNTEAFF. As DNA, the CDR3 is TGTGCCAGTAGGGGCAGTGTGAACACTGAAGCTTTCTTT. Drawing the rest from reference TRBV19 and TRBJ1-1, the complete variable domain is DGGITQSPKYLFRKEGQNVTLSCEQNLNHDAMYWYRQDPGQGLRLIYYSQIVNDFQKGDIAEGYSVSREKKESFPLTVTSAQKNPTAFYLCASRGSVNTEAFFGQGTRLTVV.

The chain is built from TRBV19 and TRBJ2-3; TRBD1 matches 9 bases. Per germline, CDR1 LNHDA and CDR2 SQIVND (reference sequence). The V gene end was trimmed by 5 bases and the J gene end by 6 bases; junction bases not matched to a gene: 9. The CDR3 spans 15 residues. CDR3 nucleotide sequence: TGTGCCAGTAGTGGGGACAGGGTGGTATACGATACGCAGTATTTT. This sequence encodes CASSGDRVVYDTQYF.

The chain recombines TRBV2 with TRBJ1-3, with D possibly being TRBD1 (5 bases). CDR1 SNHLY and CDR2 FYNNEI come from the germline V gene. This CDR3 has 15 residues. With 8 bases removed from V and 0 bases from J, the gap between germline ends came to 14 bases. The DNA for the CDR3 is TGTGCCAGCCAAGAACGGGGGACCTCTGGAAACACCATATATTTT. Residues: CASQERGTSGNTIYF.

The gene calls are TRBV21-1 and TRBJ2-7; TRBD1 reflects the table's D call only, with no check against the DNA. TRBV21-1 is a documented pseudogene. The CDR3 has 16 amino acids. This CDR3 reads CASSKEGQAEPYEQYF. CDR3 DNA sequence: TGTGCCAGCAGCAAAGAGGGACAGGCCGAACCCTACGAGCAGTACTTC.

V usage is TRBV19 and J usage is TRBJ2-2, with D unresolved. The CDR3 length is 11 residues. From germline, CDR1 is LNHDA and CDR2 SQIVND (reference sequence). V lost 10 bases to trimming and J lost 4 bases, with 7 bases between them. The CDR3, as DNA: TGTGCCACCCGATCCACCGGGGAGCTGTTTTTT. This sequence encodes CATRSTGELFF.

This clone was counted between two and nine times. The chain employs TRBV19 and TRBJ1-2; TRBD1 aligns across 8 bases. V trimming: 3 bases; J trimming: 4 bases; junction bases outside the gene matches: 7. The CDR3 is 15 residues long. Germline V CDR1 and CDR2: LNHDA, SQIVND (reference sequence). The CDR3 protein is CASSMGGQVAYGYTF. DNA for the CDR3: TGTGCCAGTAGTATGGGGGGACAGGTGGCCTATGGCTACACCTTC.